This T cell receptor beta chain was found in a study of cytomegalovirus exposure and HLA in healthy donors. Study-wide results and limits: TCR beta V- and J-gene trimming was later associated with a missense DCLRE1C variant. In a later analysis, approximately 18,000 TCR beta sequences were associated with HLA alleles at 0.05 false discovery rate. Most CMV-associated TCR beta chains appeared HLA-restricted in a later analysis. Most TCR beta V segments were productive about 90% or about 30% of the time in an earlier analysis.

Trimming took off 4 bases at V and 8 bases at J, with 11 bases between the two ends. Germline V lookup: CDR1 LNHDA, CDR2 SQIVND (reference sequence). The CDR3 is 12 residues long. In regard to this clone: The target antigen is unknown.

PCR employed 60 Vbeta and 13 Jbeta primers. Using immunoSEQ multiplex PCR, the repertoire was profiled, and TCRdb retains in-frame clones only, with some absent. The data hold around 50,000 clones, with 65% to 90% observed a single time. Sequencing input: PBMCs. The chain uses TRBV19 and TRBJ1-1; possible D gene TRBD1, 6 bases. The clonotype was recovered from a young man in good health and CMV-seronegative. CDR3 nucleotides: TGTGCCAGTAGTAGAATACAGGGCGAAGCTTTCTTT. It yields the protein CASSRIQGEAFF.